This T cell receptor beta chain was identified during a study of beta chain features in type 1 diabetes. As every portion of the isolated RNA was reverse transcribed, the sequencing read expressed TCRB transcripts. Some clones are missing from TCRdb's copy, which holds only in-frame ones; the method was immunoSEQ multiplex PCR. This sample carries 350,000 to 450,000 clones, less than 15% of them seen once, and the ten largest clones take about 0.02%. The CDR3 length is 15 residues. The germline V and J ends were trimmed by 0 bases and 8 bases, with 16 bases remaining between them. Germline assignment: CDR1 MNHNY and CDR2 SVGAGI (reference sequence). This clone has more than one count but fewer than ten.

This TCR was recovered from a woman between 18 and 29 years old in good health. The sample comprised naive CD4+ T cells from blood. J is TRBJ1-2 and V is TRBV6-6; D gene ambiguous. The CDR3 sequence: CASSYSTGGQAGYTF. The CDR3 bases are TGTGCCAGCAGTTACTCGACCGGCGGCCAAGCGGGCTACACCTTC.